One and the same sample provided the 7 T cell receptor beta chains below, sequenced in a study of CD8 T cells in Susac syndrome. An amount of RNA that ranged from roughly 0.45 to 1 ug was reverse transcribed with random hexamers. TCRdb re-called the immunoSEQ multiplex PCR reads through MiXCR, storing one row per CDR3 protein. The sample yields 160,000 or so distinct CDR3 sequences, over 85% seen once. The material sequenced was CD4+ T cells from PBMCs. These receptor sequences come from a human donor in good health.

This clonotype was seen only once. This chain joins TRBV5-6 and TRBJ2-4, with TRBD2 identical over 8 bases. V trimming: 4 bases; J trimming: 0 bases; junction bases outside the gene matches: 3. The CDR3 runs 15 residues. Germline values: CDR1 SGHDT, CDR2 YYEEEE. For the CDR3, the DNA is TGTGCCAGCAGCCTTCTAGCGGGAGCCAAAAACATTCAGTACTTC. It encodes CASSLLAGAKNIQYF. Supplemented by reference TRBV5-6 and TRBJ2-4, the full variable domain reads DAGVTQSPTHLIKTRGQQVTLRCSPKSGHDTVSWYQQALGQGPQFIFQYYEEEERQRGNFPDRFSGHQFPNYSSELNVNALLLGDSALYLCASSLLAGAKNIQYFGAGTRLSVL.

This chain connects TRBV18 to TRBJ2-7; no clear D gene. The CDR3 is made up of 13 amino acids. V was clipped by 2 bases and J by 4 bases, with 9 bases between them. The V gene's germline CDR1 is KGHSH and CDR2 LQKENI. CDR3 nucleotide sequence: TGTGCCAGCTCACCATCTACAGTTTACGAGCAGTACTTC. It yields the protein CASSPSTVYEQYF.

The CDR3 sequence is CATSRASAVGYTF. Here the CDR3 DNA reads TGTGCCACCAGCAGAGCCTCCGCGGTTGGCTACACCTTC. The chain joins TRBV15 to TRBJ1-2; D is unclear. V lost 1 base and J 7 bases, leaving 10 bases between the germline ends. This CDR3 contains 13 residues. CDR1 is LNHNV, CDR2 YYDKDF, per germline (reference sequence).

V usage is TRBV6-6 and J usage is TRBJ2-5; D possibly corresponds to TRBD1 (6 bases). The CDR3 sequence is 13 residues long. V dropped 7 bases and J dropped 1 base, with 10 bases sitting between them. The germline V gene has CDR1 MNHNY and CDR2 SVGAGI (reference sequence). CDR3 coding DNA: TGTGCCAGCATCTACAGGGTCCAAGAGACCCAGTACTTC. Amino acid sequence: CASIYRVQETQYF.

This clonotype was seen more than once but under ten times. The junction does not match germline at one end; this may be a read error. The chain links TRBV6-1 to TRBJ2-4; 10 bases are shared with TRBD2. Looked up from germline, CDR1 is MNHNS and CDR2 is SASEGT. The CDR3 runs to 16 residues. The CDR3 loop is CASSQRYLAGAPKGDF. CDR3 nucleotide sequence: TGTGCCAGCAGCCAGCGTTATCTAGCGGGGGCACCAAAAGGAGACTTC.

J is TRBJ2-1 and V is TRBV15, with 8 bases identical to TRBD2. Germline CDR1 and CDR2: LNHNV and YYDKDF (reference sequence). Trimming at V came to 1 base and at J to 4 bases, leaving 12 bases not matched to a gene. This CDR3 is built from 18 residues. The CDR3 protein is CATSRVYAGGSRYNEQFF. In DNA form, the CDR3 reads TGTGCCACCAGCAGAGTCTATGCGGGGGGCAGTAGGTACAATGAGCAGTTCTTC.

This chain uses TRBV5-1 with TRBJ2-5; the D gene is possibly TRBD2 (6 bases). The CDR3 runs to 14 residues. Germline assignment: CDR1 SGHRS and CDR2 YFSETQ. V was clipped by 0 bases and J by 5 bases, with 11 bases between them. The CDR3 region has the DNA TGCGCCAGCAGCTTGGTGGGAGGTCGGGAGACCCAGTACTTC. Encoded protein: CASSLVGGRETQYF.